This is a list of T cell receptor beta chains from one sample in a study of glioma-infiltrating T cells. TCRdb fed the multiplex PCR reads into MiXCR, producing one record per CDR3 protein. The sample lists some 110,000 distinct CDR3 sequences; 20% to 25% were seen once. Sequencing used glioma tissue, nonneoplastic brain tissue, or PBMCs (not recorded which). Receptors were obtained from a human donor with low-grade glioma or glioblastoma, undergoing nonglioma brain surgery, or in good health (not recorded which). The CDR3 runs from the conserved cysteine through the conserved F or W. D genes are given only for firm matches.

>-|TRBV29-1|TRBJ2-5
CSVGWWTQETQYF
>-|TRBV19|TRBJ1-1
CASSIGQTNTEAFF
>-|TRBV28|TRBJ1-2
CASSSPGANYGYTF
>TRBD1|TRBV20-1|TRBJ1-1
CSARAWDRNTEAFF
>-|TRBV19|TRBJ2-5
CASSSGERGGSRETQYF
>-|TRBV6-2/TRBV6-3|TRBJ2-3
CASRLVPFVGTDTQYF
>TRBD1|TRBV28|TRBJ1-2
CASSLPDRGDYGYTF
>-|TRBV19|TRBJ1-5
CASSMGQRISNQPQHF
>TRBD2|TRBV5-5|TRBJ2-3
CASSLRPTSGRTDTQYF
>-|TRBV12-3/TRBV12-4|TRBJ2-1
CASSPTGPSYNEQFF
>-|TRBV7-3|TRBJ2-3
CASSADWPATQYF
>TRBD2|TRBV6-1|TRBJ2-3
CASNPSGTSGLFSTDTRYF
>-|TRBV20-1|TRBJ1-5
CSARPAGQGNQHQHF
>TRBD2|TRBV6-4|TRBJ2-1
CASSEGGQNNEQFF
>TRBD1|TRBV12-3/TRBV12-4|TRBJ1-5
CASSLGTGYSNQPQHF
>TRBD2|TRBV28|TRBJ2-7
CASSFPAFFGTSGELSYEQYF
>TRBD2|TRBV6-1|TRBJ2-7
CASSPAGLPGGYEQYF
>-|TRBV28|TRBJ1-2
CASSPGSHGGYTF
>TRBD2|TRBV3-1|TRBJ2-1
CASSPGLAGYNEQFF
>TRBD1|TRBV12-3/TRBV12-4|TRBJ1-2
CASTVLRGQGYTF
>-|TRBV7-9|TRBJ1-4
CASSLENHQTMFF
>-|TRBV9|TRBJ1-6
CASSVDIGVNSPLHF
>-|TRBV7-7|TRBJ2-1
CASSLAPGNLGGEQFF
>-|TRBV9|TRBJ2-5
CASSVVGGWQETQYF
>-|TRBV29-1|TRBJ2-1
CSVEERLVGNNEQFF
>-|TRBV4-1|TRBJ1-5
CASSQEEVEYQPQHF
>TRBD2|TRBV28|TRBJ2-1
CASGGGPYNERFF
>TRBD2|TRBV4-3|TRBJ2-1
CASSRGLEQFF
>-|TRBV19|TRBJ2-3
CASSPPEGTDTQYF
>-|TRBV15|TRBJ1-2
CATSRTGYGYTF
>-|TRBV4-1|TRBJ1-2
CASSQGRYPGAYGYTF
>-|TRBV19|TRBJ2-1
CASREFYNEQFF
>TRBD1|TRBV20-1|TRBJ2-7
CSAQGESYEQYF
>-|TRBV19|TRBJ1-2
CASSAQTEPVYGYTF
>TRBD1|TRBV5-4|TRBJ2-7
CASSQYRGPNEQYF
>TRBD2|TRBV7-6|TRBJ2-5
CASSLAGGSYQETQYF
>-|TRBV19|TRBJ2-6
CASSIVVSSGANVLTF
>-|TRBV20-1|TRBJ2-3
CSASAGVSTDTQYF
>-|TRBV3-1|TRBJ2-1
CASSQELYNEQFF
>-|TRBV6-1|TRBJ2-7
CASNQRLDSTYEQYF
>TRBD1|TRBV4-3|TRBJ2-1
CASSRDRGARGYNEQFF
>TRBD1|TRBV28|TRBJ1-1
CASSLYKGAAFF
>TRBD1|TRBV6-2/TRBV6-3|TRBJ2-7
CASRLAAVQGATEQYF
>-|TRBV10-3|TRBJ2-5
CAISVGETQYF
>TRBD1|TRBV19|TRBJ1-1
CASRRDRGSNTEAFF
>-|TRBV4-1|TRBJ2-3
CASSQEQTERREAQYF
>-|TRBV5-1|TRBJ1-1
CASSLAGRGMNTEAFF
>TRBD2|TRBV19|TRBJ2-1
CASSISLAGPGNEQFF